These 8 T cell receptor beta chains were sequenced from one sample in a study of blood T cell repertoires in COVID-19. Some clones are missing from TCRdb's copy, which holds only in-frame ones; the method was immunoSEQ multiplex PCR. The repertoire holds some 380,000 clones, with around 84% as singletons. Sequencing input: peripheral blood. These receptors came from a human donor with acute or convalescent COVID-19. The donor label of this sample is uncertain.

The rearrangement joins TRBV19 to TRBJ1-2; D is uncertain. The CDR3 extends over 13 amino acids. V was cut by 11 bases and J by 2 bases, with 15 bases left in between. Germline V lookup: CDR1 LNHDA, CDR2 SQIVND (reference sequence). CDR3 DNA: TGTGCCTCCGGAGAGAGAGCCAACTATGGCTACACCTTC. Protein product: CASGERANYGYTF.

A remark on this clone: Germline and junction disagree at one end, which may indicate a read error. The chain uses TRBV25-1 and TRBJ2-5; 8 positions match TRBD2. There are 13 residues in the CDR3. Per the germline V gene, CDR1 is MGHDK and CDR2 is SYGVNS. The CDR3 loop is CASALSGGRVWNF. Written as DNA, the CDR3 is TGTGCCAGCGCACTTTCGGGGGGGCGAGTCTGGAACTTC.

The chain combines TRBV30 with TRBJ2-3, with D maybe TRBD2 (6 bases). Germline lookup yields CDR1 GTSNPN and CDR2 SVGIG (reference sequence). Trimming removed 0 bases at V and 9 bases at J, with 10 bases between. The CDR3 loop spans 12 amino acids. CDR3 loop: CAWSVVSGTQYF. The CDR3 nucleotides read TGTGCCTGGAGTGTAGTTAGCGGAACGCAGTATTTT.

The chain couples TRBV7-9 to TRBJ1-2; no clear D gene. The CDR3 contains 13 residues. Germline lookup yields CDR1 SEHNR and CDR2 FQNEAQ (reference sequence). V lost 9 bases, J lost 0 bases, and 11 bases lay in between. DNA for the CDR3: TGTGCCAGTGAGGGCGGGACTAACTATGGCTACACCTTC. The encoded protein is CASEGGTNYGYTF.

J is TRBJ1-5 and V is TRBV6-5; 7 positions agree with TRBD1. Germline V lookup: CDR1 MNHEY, CDR2 SVGAGI. The CDR3 runs to 16 residues. V was clipped by 1 base and J by 5 bases; unmatched bases: 8. The CDR3 protein is CASSYYGGTADQPQHF. CDR3 bases: TGTGCCAGCAGTTACTACGGAGGGACAGCAGATCAGCCCCAGCATTTT.

J is TRBJ1-2 and V is TRBV5-8; a possible D gene is TRBD1 (5 bases). This CDR3 is 13 amino acids long. V lost 5 bases to trimming and J lost 8 bases, with 16 bases between them. The germline V gene encodes CDR1 SGHTS and CDR2 YDEGEE. CDR3 DNA sequence: TGTGCCAGCAGTTACGACAGCCTTCAGGGCTACACCTTC. Amino acids: CASSYDSLQGYTF.

V usage is TRBV4-1 and J usage is TRBJ1-4, with D perhaps matching TRBD1 (6 bases). V shed 0 bases and J shed 3 bases, with 11 bases lying between them. Germline loops: CDR1 MGHRA, CDR2 YSYEKL. This CDR3 spans 16 amino acids. CDR3 bases: TGCGCCAGCAGCCAAGATTCGGACAGCTCTAATGAAAAACTGTTTTTT. Protein product: CASSQDSDSSNEKLFF.

This clone appeared once. In DNA form, the CDR3 reads TGCGCCAGCAGCCAACATCAGGCAGCTAGCACAGATACGCAGTATTTT. Its translation: CASSQHQAASTDTQYF. The V call is TRBV4-1, the J call TRBJ2-3, with D hard to call. Germline lookup yields CDR1 MGHRA and CDR2 YSYEKL. The CDR3 consists of 16 residues. Trimming removed 2 bases from V and 0 bases from J, with 12 bases in between.